This T cell receptor beta chain is drawn from a study of shared T cell receptors in the human thymus. Concerning this clone: This sample includes further DNA sequences coding for the same CDR3.

TCRdb's copy holds only in-frame clones and misses some; the assay was immunoSEQ multiplex PCR. The data contain 550,000 to 800,000 clones, 80% to 90% of them seen just once; the ten biggest clones take up around 0.0099%. Germline lookup yields CDR1 KGHSH and CDR2 LQKENI. J was trimmed by 3 bases and V by 2 bases; bases with no gene match: 5. The CDR3 contains 15 residues. These data also formed part of another study, on human thymus T cells. That work contributes: Related research examined unrelated individuals and reported that their thymic repertoires overlapped highly.

Sequenced material: thymocytes. The chain has TRBV18 and TRBJ2-7; TRBD1 aligns across 9 bases. This TCR was sampled from a girl less than two years old with a congenital heart defect. This chain's CDR3 is CASSPLSGQGYEQYF. The DNA for the CDR3 is TGTGCCAGCTCACCATTATCGGGACAGGGCTACGAGCAGTACTTC. Combining the CDR3 with reference TRBV18 and TRBJ2-7 gives the whole variable domain NAGVMQNPRHLVRRRGQEARLRCSPMKGHSHVYWYRQLPEEGLKFMVYLQKENIIDESGMPKERFSAEFPKEGPSILRIQQVVRGDSAAYFCASSPLSGQGYEQYFGPGTRLTVT.